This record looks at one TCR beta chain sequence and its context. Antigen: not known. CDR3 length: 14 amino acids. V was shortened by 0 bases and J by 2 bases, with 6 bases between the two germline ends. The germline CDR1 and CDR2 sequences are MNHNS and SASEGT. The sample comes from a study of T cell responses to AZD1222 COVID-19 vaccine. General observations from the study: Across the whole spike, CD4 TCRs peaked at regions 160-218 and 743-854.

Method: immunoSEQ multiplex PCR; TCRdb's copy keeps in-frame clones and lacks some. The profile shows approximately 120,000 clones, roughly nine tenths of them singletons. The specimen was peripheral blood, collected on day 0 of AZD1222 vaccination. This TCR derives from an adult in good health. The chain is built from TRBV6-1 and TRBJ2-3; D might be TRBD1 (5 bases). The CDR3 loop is CASSEAGPTDTQYF. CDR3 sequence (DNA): TGTGCCAGCAGTGAAGCGGGGCCCACAGATACGCAGTATTTT.